The sequence of this T cell receptor beta chain was determined in a study of T cell responses to AZD1222 COVID-19 vaccine. Overall study: Whether given at about 4 or about 12 weeks, second doses were pooled. Notes on the study in general: Donors were mostly white British, more females; clonal diversity possibly underestimated. Regions left unmutated in variants are reportedly the target of nearly half of spike-specific TCRs.

A word on this clone: The antigen is not known.

Here immunoSEQ multiplex PCR was the method, and the copy in TCRdb shows in-frame clones only, minus some. The top ten hold around 4.9% of the sample, which has 140,000 to 150,000 clones, nearly 90% seen once. Germline CDR1 reads LGHNA; CDR2 reads YNFKEQ. The CDR3 loop spans 15 amino acids. V shed 0 bases, J shed 2 bases, and the junction held 2 bases outside the gene matches. The sequenced sample was peripheral blood, obtained on day 0 of AZD1222 vaccination. The sequence was obtained from an adult in good health. The J gene is TRBJ2-7, the V gene TRBV4-2; 9 bases align to TRBD2. The CDR3 protein is CASSQDPSGAYEQYF. CDR3 sequence (DNA): TGTGCCAGCAGCCAAGATCCTAGCGGGGCCTACGAGCAGTACTTC.